The 7 T cell receptor beta chains listed next were all sequenced from one sample in a study of cytomegalovirus exposure and HLA in healthy donors. PCR was performed using 60 Vbeta and 13 Jbeta primers. Assay: immunoSEQ multiplex PCR; the TCRdb copy retains only in-frame clones and omits some. This sample has 70,000 or so clones; roughly 89% occur once, and the top ten carry approximately 1.9%. The sequencing sample was made of PBMCs. The receptors stem from a woman in her 30s in good health and CMV-seronegative.

In this sample, this clone turned up a few times. V gene TRBV6-5 combines with J gene TRBJ2-1, with unresolved D. The CDR3 is made up of 12 amino acids. Looked up from germline, CDR1 is MNHEY and CDR2 is SVGAGI. V was cut by 5 bases and J by 10 bases, with 12 bases left in between. CDR3 sequence: CASSSDLREQFF. The CDR3 region has the DNA TGTGCCAGCAGTAGCGATCTAAGGGAGCAGTTCTTC.

The chain is built from TRBV6-5 and TRBJ2-3, with 7 bases lining up with TRBD2. The CDR3 length is 15 residues. Looked up from germline, CDR1 is MNHEY and CDR2 is SVGAGI. J was trimmed by 4 bases and V by 0 bases; bases with no gene match: 4. CDR3: CASSYSAGVPDTQYF. DNA for the CDR3: TGTGCCAGCAGTTACTCGGCGGGAGTCCCAGATACGCAGTATTTT.

This clone has only a few counts. J is TRBJ2-7 and V is TRBV10-3; 9 nucleotides agree with TRBD1. The V gene end was trimmed by 6 bases and the J gene end by 6 bases; junction bases not matched to a gene: 9. The CDR3 is 14 residues long. The germline gives CDR1 ENHRY, CDR2 SYGVKD. CDR3 sequence (DNA): TGTGCCATCAGCGCCCGGGACAGGGTCTCCGAGCAGTACTTC. It specifies CAISARDRVSEQYF.

Notes on this clone: A read error may account for a junction end that differs from germline. V is TRBV7-7 and J is TRBJ1-4, with a tentative D call TRBD1 (5 bases). Germline V CDR1 and CDR2: SSHAT, FNYEAQ (reference sequence). CDR3 length equals 14 residues. The CDR3, as DNA: TGTGCTAGCAGTCCAGGGCCCACTAATGAAAAACTGTTTTTT. Translation: CASSPGPTNEKLFF.

This chain uses TRBV19 with TRBJ2-1; 10 bases agree with TRBD2. The ends lost 5 bases at V and 9 bases at J; junction bases unmatched: 16. Germline assignment: CDR1 LNHDA and CDR2 SQIVND (reference sequence). The CDR3 consists of 17 residues. CDR3 sequence: CASSSGSGRGRGSEQFF. In DNA form, the CDR3 reads TGTGCCAGTAGTTCAGGAAGCGGGAGGGGAAGAGGTAGTGAGCAGTTCTTC.

This chain joins TRBV30 and TRBJ1-1; TRBD1 is a possible D gene (5 bases). Germline CDR1 is GTSNPN and CDR2 is SVGIG (reference sequence). CDR3 size: 13 residues. The V end lost 1 base, the J end lost 3 bases, and 9 bases lay between the germline ends. The CDR3 loop reads CAWSEQGYTEAFF. The DNA of the CDR3 is TGTGCCTGGAGTGAGCAGGGTTACACTGAAGCTTTCTTT.

The chain joins TRBV19 to TRBJ1-1; 10 bases fit TRBD1. V was pared by 10 bases and J by 8 bases, with 19 bases of the junction left unmatched. CDR1 is LNHDA and CDR2 is SQIVND in the germline V gene (reference sequence). The CDR3 totals 16 residues. The CDR3 DNA follows: TGTGCCACCAACCCCCTCCCGGGACAGGGGCCGGACGAAGCTTTCTTT. Translation gives CATNPLPGQGPDEAFF. Combining the CDR3 with reference TRBV19 and TRBJ1-1 gives the whole variable domain DGGITQSPKYLFRKEGQNVTLSCEQNLNHDAMYWYRQDPGQGLRLIYYSQIVNDFQKGDIAEGYSVSREKKESFPLTVTSAQKNPTAFYLCATNPLPGQGPDEAFFGQGTRLTVV.